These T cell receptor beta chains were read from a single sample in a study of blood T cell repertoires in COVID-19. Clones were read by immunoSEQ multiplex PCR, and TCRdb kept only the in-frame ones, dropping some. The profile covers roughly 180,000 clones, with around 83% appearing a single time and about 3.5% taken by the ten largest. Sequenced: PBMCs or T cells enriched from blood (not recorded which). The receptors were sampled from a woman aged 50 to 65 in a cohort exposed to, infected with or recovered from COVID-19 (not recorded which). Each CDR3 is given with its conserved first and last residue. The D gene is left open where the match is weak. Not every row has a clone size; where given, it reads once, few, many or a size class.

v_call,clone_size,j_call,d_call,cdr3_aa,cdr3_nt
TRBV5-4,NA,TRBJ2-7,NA,CASSLDTGYEQYF,TGTGCCAGCAGCTTGGACACAGGCTACGAGCAGTACTTC
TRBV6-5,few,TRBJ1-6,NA,CASSSRAPRSPLHF,TGTGCCAGCAGTTCGCGGGCCCCGAGGTCACCCCTCCACTTT
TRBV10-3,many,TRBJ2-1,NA,CAISETDRTAYNEQFF,TGTGCCATCAGTGAAACGGACAGAACAGCCTACAATGAGCAGTTCTTC
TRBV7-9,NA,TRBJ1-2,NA,CASSLGKQGFYGYTF,TGTGCCAGCAGCTTGGGAAAACAGGGCTTCTATGGCTACACCTTC
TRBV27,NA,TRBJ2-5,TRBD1,CASSLYGQGATYSKETQYF,TGTGCCAGCAGTCTATACGGACAGGGGGCTACATACTCTAAAGAGACCCAGTACTTC
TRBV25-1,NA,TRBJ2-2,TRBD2,CASTPGLAGGPDTGELFF,TGTGCCAGCACCCCGGGACTAGCGGGAGGGCCGGACACCGGGGAGCTGTTTTTT
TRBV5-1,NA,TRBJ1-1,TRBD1,CASNGQGGTEAFF,TGCGCCAGCAACGGACAGGGTGGGACTGAAGCTTTCTTT
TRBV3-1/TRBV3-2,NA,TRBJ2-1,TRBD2,CASSPLSSGEYNEQFF,TGTGCCAGCAGCCCCCTTTCTAGCGGAGAGTACAATGAGCAGTTCTTC
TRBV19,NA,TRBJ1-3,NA,CASSRTADHSGNTIYF,TGTGCCAGTTCTAGGACAGCGGACCACTCTGGAAACACCATATATTTT
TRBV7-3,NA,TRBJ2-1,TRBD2,CASSPGLAGTSYNEQFF,TGTGCCAGTTCCCCGGGACTAGCGGGAACCTCCTACAATGAGCAGTTCTTC
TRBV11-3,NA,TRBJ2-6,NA,CASSFQGVSSGANVLTF,TGTGCCAGCAGCTTTCAGGGTGTAAGCTCTGGGGCCAACGTCCTGACTTTC
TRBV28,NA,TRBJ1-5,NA,CASSLWEGRLSNQPQHF,TGTGCCAGCAGTTTATGGGAGGGGAGGCTTAGCAATCAGCCCCAGCATTTT
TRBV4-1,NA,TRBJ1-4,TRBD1,CASSQVGQGNEKLFF,TGCGCCAGCAGCCAGGTGGGACAGGGAAATGAAAAACTGTTTTTT
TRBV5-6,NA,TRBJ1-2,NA,CARDSLNYGYTF,TGTGCCAGAGACAGTCTCAACTATGGCTACACCTTC
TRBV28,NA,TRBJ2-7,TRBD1,CASRTQGINEQYF,TGTGCCAGCAGAACACAGGGGATCAACGAGCAGTACTTC
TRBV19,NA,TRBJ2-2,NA,CASGRWSGTGELFF,TGTGCTAGCGGTCGGTGGAGTGGCACCGGGGAGCTGTTTTTT